This T cell receptor beta chain comes out of a study of blood T cell repertoires in COVID-19. Whole-study context: Samples representing acute and convalescent COVID-19 were sourced from the United States, Italy and Spain. Sources were T cells, B-cell-depleted T cells, or PBMCs; the material itself was cDNA or gDNA.

V lost 2 bases to trimming and J lost 2 bases; unmatched junction nucleotides: 4. The CDR3 has 16 residues. Germline CDR1 is SGHVS and CDR2 is FNYEAQ. Study processing details: Nucleated cell number was recorded as an estimate derived from reference gene primer amplification. The method was immunoSEQ multiplex PCR; TCRdb's version includes in-frame clones alone and lacks a portion of them. Clone size and the V and J calls come from that table; the DNA yielded D and trimming. Of some 45,000 clones detected, about 86% appear once; the ten largest clones hold over 45%. This TCR came from a man aged 65 to 85 with acute or convalescent COVID-19. The sequenced sample consisted of peripheral blood. This chain links TRBV7-6 with TRBJ2-5; 11 nucleotides match TRBD1. CDR3 sequence reads: CASSLFGQGAQETQYF. The CDR3 DNA reads as TGTGCCAGCAGCTTATTCGGACAGGGGGCTCAAGAGACCCAGTACTTC.